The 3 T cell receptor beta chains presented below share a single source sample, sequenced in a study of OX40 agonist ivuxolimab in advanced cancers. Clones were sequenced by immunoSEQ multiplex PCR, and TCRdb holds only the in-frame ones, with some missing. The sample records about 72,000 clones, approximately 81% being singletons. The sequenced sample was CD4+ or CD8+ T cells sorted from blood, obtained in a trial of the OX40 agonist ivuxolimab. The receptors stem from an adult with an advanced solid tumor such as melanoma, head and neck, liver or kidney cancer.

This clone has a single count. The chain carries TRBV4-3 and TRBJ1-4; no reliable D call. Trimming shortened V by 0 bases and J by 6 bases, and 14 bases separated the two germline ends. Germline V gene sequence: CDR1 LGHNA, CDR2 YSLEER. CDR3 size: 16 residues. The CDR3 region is CASSQDLGRADEKLFF. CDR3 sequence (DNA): TGCGCCAGCAGCCAAGACCTGGGTAGGGCGGATGAAAAACTGTTTTTT.

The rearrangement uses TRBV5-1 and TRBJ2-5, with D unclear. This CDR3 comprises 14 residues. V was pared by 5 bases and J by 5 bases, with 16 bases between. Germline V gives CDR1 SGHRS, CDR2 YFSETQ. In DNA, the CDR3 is TGCGCCAGCAGATTCTCGGGCCCCGGGGAGACCCAGTACTTC. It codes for CASRFSGPGETQYF.

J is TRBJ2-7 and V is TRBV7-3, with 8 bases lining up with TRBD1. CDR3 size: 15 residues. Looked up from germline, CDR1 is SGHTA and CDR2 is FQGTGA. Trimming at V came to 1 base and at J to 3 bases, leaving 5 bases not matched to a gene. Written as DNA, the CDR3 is TGTGCCAGCAGCTTAAGTGGGACAGGCCGCTACGAGCAGTACTTC. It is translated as CASSLSGTGRYEQYF.